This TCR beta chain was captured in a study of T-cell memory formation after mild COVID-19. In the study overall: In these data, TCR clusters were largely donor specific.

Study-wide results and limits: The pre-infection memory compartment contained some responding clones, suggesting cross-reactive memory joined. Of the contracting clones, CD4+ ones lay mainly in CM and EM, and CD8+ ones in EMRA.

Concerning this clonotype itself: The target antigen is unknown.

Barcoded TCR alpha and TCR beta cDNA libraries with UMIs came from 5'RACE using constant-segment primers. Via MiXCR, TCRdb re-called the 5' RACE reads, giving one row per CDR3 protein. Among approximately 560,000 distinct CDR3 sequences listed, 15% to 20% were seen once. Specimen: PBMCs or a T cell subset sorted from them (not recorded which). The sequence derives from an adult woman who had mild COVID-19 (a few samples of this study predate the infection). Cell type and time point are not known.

CDR3 amino acids: CATSEAGTGFKTQYF. CDR3 nucleotides: TGTGCCACCAGTGAGGCCGGGACAGGGTTTAAGACCCAGTACTTC. V is TRBV24-1 and J is TRBJ2-5; 9 bases map to TRBD1. CDR1 and CDR2 (germline): KGHDR, SFDVKD. The V and J ends lost 4 bases and 6 bases, in that order; junction bases with no gene match: 8. The CDR3 extends over 15 amino acids.